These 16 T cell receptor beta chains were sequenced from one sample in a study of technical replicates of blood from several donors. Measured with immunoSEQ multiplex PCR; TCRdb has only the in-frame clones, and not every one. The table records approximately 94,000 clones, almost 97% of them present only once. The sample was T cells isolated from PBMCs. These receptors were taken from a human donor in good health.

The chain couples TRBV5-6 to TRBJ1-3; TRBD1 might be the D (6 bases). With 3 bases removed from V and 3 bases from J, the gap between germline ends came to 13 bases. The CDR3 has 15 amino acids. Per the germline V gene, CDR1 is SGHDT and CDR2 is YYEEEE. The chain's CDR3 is CASSYQTGIGNTIYF. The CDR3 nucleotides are TGTGCCAGCAGCTACCAAACAGGGATTGGAAACACCATATATTTT.

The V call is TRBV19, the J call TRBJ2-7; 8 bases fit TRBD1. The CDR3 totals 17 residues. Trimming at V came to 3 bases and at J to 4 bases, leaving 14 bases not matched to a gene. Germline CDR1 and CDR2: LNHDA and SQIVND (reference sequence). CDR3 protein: CASSIFPFRTGRYEQYF. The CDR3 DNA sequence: TGTGCCAGTAGTATTTTTCCCTTCCGGACAGGGAGATACGAGCAGTACTTC.

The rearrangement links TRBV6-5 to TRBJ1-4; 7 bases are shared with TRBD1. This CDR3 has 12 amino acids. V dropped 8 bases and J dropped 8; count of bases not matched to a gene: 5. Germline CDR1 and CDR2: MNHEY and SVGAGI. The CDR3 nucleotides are TGTGCCAGCTTGACAGGGAACGAAAAACTGTTTTTT. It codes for CASLTGNEKLFF.

The CDR3 bases are TGTGCCTGGAGTCCTGGGGACTCGAATGAGCAGTTCTTC. Its translation: CAWSPGDSNEQFF. The rearrangement joins TRBV30 to TRBJ2-1; weak D call: TRBD2 (6 bases). CDR3 length: 13 amino acids. Per the germline V gene, CDR1 is GTSNPN and CDR2 is SVGIG (reference sequence). V lost 2 bases to trimming and J lost 7 bases, with 12 bases between them. The whole variable domain, filled in from reference TRBV30 and TRBJ2-1, reads SQTIHQWPATLVQPVGSPLSLECTVEGTSNPNLYWYRQAAGRGLQLLFYSVGIGQISSEVPQNLSASRPQDRQFILSSKKLLLSDSGFYLCAWSPGDSNEQFFGPGTRLTVL.

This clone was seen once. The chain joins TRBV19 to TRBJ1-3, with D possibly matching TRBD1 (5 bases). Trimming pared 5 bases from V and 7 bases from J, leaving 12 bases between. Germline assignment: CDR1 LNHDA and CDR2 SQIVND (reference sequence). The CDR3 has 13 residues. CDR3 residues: CASSLGRVNTIYF. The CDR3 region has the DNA TGTGCCAGTAGTCTCGGCAGGGTCAACACCATATATTTT.

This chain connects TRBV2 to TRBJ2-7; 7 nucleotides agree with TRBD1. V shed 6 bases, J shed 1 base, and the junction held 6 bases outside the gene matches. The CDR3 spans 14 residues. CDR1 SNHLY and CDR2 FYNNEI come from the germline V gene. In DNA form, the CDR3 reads TGTGCCAGCAGGGGGGCAGGGGGATCCTACGAGCAGTACTTC. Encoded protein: CASRGAGGSYEQYF.

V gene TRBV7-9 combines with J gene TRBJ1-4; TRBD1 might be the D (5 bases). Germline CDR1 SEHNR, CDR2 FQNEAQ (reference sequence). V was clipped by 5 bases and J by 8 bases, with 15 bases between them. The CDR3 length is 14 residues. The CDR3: CASSGGAGQEKLFF. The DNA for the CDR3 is TGTGCCAGCAGCGGTGGAGCAGGGCAAGAAAAACTGTTTTTT.

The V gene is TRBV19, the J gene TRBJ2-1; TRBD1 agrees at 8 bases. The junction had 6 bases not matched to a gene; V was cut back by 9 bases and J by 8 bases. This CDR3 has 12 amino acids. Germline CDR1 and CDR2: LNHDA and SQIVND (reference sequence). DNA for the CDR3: TGTGCCAGCCAGACAGGGGCTTATGAGCAGTTCTTC. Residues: CASQTGAYEQFF.

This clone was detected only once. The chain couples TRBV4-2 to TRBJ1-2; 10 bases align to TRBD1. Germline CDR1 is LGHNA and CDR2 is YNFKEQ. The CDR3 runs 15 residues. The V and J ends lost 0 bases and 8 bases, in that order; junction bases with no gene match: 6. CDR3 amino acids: CASSQDRDRGGGYTF. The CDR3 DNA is TGTGCCAGCAGCCAAGATCGGGACAGGGGAGGCGGCTACACCTTC.

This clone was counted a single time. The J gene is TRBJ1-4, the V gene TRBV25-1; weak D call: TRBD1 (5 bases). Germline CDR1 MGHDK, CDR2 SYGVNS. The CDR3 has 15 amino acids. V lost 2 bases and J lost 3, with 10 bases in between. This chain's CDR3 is CASSELTGANEKLFF. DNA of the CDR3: TGTGCCAGCAGTGAACTTACAGGAGCTAATGAAAAACTGTTTTTT.

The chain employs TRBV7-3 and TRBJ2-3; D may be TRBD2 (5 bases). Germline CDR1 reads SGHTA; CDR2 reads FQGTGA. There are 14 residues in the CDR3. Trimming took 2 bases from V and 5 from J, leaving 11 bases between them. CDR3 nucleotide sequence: TGTGCCAGCAGCTTAGTCGGGGAAGGAGATACGCAGTATTTT. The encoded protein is CASSLVGEGDTQYF. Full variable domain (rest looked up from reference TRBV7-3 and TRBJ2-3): GAGVSQTPSNKVTEKGKYVELRCDPISGHTALYWYRQSLGQGPEFLIYFQGTGAADDSGLPNDRFFAVRPEGSVSTLKIQRTERGDSAVYLCASSLVGEGDTQYFGPGTRLTVL.

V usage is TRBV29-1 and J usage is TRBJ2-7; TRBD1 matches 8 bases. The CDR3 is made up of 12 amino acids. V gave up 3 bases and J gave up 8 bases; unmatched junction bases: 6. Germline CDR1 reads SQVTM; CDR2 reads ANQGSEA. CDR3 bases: TGCAGCGTTGAGGGCCAGGGGGCTAAGCAGTACTTC. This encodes CSVEGQGAKQYF.

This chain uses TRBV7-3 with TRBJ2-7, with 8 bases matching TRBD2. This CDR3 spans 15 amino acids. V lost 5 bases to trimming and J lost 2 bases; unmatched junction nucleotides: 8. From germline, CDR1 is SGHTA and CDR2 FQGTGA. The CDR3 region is CASSPGTSGTYEQYF. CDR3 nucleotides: TGTGCCAGCAGCCCGGGGACTAGTGGAACCTACGAGCAGTACTTC.

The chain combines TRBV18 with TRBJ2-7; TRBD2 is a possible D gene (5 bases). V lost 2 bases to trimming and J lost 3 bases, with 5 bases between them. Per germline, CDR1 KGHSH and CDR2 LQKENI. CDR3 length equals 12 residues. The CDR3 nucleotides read TGTGCCAGCTCACCAGGGAGCTACGAGCAGTACTTC. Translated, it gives CASSPGSYEQYF.

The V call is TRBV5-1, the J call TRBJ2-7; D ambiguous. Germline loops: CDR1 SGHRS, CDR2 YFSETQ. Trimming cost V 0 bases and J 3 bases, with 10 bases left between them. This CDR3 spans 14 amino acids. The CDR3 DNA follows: TGCGCCAGCAGCTTGGAAGCGAACGGCTACGAGCAGTACTTC. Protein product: CASSLEANGYEQYF.

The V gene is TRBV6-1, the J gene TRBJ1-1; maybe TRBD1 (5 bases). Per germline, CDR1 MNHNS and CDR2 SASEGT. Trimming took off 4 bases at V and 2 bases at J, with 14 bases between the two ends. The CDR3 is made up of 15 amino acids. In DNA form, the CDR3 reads TGTGCCAGCAGTGTGGTTGGGGGGGATAACACTGAAGCTTTCTTT. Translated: CASSVVGGDNTEAFF.